The 12 T cell receptor beta chains listed next were all sequenced from one sample in a study of cytomegalovirus exposure and HLA in healthy donors (dated by TCRdb to about 2017). The method was the immunoSEQ multiplex PCR assay. The multiplex PCR relied on a mix of 60 forward primers for TCR Vbeta segments and 13 reverse primers for TCR Jbeta segments. In TCRdb, the immuneACCESS table is reduced to in-frame sequences with V and J assigned. These tables do not hold every clone; where another copy was compared, an unresolved V gene accounts for under half, and the others remain unexplained. In all, the sample holds 160,000 or so clones, and less than 90% of those were seen once. Roughly 1.8% of the sample belongs to the ten largest clones. Material for sequencing was PBMCs. The receptors were gathered from a woman between 18 and 29 years old in good health and CMV-seronegative.

This chain links TRBV28 with TRBJ1-2; weak D call: TRBD1 (6 bases). Trimming left V 6 bases short and J 0 bases short, with 17 bases between. Per germline, CDR1 MDHEN and CDR2 SYDVKM. The CDR3 sequence is 16 residues long. In DNA form, the CDR3 reads TGTGCCAGCAGCTTTACGGGGGGCCTTCCTAACTATGGCTACACCTTC. It is translated as CASSFTGGLPNYGYTF.

CDR3 amino acids: CASSRDGGGPSYNEQFF. CDR3 DNA: TGTGCCAGCAGTCGCGATGGGGGGGGCCCCTCCTACAATGAGCAGTTCTTC. This rearrangement joins TRBV27 to TRBJ2-1; a weak D match, TRBD2 (7 bases). Per germline, CDR1 MNHEY and CDR2 SMNVEV (reference sequence). Trimming removed 5 bases at V and 0 bases at J, with 17 bases between. The CDR3 sequence is 17 residues long.

This clone was picked up a small number of times. The chain couples TRBV2 to TRBJ1-1; tentative D call: TRBD1 (6 bases). V lost 6 bases to trimming and J lost 3 bases, with 17 bases between them. This CDR3 has 15 residues. Germline CDR1 is SNHLY and CDR2 is FYNNEI. The DNA of the CDR3 is TGTGCCAGCAGACCCTTGGGGGCCATACACACTGAAGCTTTCTTT. As protein: CASRPLGAIHTEAFF.

This clone was recorded once. This chain connects TRBV9 to TRBJ2-1, with D possibly matching TRBD1 (5 bases). V was clipped by 6 bases and J by 2 bases, with 15 bases between them. Germline lookup yields CDR1 SGDLS and CDR2 YYNGEE. There are 15 residues in the CDR3. The CDR3 region has the DNA TGTGCCAGCACGCTTCAGGGTCAGCCCTACAATGAGCAGTTCTTC. It codes for CASTLQGQPYNEQFF.

V is TRBV6-6 and J is TRBJ2-3, with 11 nucleotides matching TRBD2. J gave up 4 bases and V 4 bases, and 4 bases lay outside the gene matches. Germline loops: CDR1 MNHNY, CDR2 SVGAGI (reference sequence). This CDR3 comprises 15 residues. The CDR3 here is CASSSLAGGSDTQYF. In nucleotides, the CDR3 is TGTGCCAGCAGTTCCTTAGCGGGAGGGTCAGATACGCAGTATTTT.

This chain links TRBV7-9 with TRBJ2-7, with TRBD2 as a possible D gene (6 bases). The CDR3 has 15 residues. The germline CDR1 and CDR2 sequences are SEHNR and FQNEAQ (reference sequence). Deletions cut 3 bases from V and 5 bases from J, with 17 bases between. CDR3 bases: TGTGCCAGCAGCTTCTCGACGGGAGTATTGAACGAGCAGTACTTC. Its protein product is CASSFSTGVLNEQYF.

The V and J genes are TRBV9 and TRBJ1-3; D call uncertain. The V and J ends lost 4 bases and 4 bases respectively, with 9 bases between them. This CDR3 contains 13 residues. Germline V gene data show CDR1 as SGDLS and CDR2 as YYNGEE. CDR3 sequence: CASSPRLGNTIYF. The CDR3, as DNA: TGTGCCAGCAGCCCCCGTTTGGGAAACACCATATATTTT.

A few counts support this clone. The V and J genes are TRBV6-1 and TRBJ2-7; TRBD1 matches at 7 bases. The germline V gene has CDR1 MNHNS and CDR2 SASEGT. Trimming at V came to 6 bases and at J to 3 bases, leaving 2 bases not matched to a gene. The CDR3 is made up of 12 amino acids. Here the CDR3 DNA reads TGTGCCAGCAGCAGGGGGTACTACGAGCAGTACTTC. Its translation is CASSRGYYEQYF.

This chain uses TRBV7-9 with TRBJ2-5, with 10 nucleotides matching TRBD2. Germline assignment: CDR1 SEHNR and CDR2 FQNEAQ (reference sequence). V lost 2 bases and J lost 3; bases outside the gene matches: 3. The CDR3 contains 15 residues. CDR3 DNA sequence: TGTGCCAGCAGCTTACGGCTAGCGGGGGAAGAGACCCAGTACTTC. It translates to CASSLRLAGEETQYF.

This clone showed up just once. The V gene is TRBV4-1, the J gene TRBJ2-1, with D perhaps TRBD2 (5 bases). This CDR3 is 18 amino acids long. V lost 0 bases to trimming and J lost 0 bases, with 15 bases between them. Per the germline V gene, CDR1 is MGHRA and CDR2 is YSYEKL. This CDR3 reads CASSQDFRTASSYNEQFF. CDR3 nucleotide sequence: TGCGCCAGCAGCCAAGATTTCAGGACTGCAAGCTCCTACAATGAGCAGTTCTTC.

This clone has a handful of counts. The chain couples TRBV9 to TRBJ2-3; possible D gene TRBD2, 5 bases. Trimming stripped 1 base from V and 3 bases from J, with 12 bases between. The CDR3 is 15 residues long. From germline, CDR1 is SGDLS and CDR2 YYNGEE. CDR3 in DNA: TGTGCCAGCAGCGTATTGGGGAGAGGAACAGATACGCAGTATTTT. It translates to CASSVLGRGTDTQYF.

CDR3: CASSVGPGDSYEQYF. The DNA for the CDR3 is TGTGCCAGCAGCGTAGGGCCAGGGGACTCCTACGAGCAGTACTTC. This rearrangement joins TRBV9 to TRBJ2-7, with a tentative D call TRBD1 (6 bases). This CDR3 comprises 15 residues. Per the germline V gene, CDR1 is SGDLS and CDR2 is YYNGEE. Trimming removed 0 bases from V and 0 bases from J, with 10 bases in between.